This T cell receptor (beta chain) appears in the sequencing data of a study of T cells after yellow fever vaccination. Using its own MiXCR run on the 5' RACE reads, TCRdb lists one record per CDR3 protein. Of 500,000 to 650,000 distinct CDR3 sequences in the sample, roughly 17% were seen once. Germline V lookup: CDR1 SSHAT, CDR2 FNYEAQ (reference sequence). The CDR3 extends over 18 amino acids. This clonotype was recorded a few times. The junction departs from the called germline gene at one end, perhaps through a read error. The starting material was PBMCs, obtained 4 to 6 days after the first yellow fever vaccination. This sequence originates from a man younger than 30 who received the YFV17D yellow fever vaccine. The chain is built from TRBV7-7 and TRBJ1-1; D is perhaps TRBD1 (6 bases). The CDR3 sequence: CASSYPPGRGESYTEAFF. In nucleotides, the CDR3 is TGTGCTAGCAGCTACCCCCCCGGCAGGGGTGAGTCATATACTGAAGCTTTCTTT.